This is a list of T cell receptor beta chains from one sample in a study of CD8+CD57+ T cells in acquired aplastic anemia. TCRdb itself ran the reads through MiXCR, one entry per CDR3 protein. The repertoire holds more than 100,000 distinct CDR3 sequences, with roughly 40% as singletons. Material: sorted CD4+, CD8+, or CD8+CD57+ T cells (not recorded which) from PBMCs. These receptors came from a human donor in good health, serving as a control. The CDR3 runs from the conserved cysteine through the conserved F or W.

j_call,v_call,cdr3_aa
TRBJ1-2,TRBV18,CASFPYSGANYGYTF
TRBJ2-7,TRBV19,CASSPRRLAFSYEQYF
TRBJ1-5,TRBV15,CATSREVKGNNQPQHF
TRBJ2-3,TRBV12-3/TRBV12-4,CASRSTSGGAADTQYF
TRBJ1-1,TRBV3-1,CASSTNTEAFF
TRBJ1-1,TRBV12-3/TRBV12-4,CASRGSQGWLLWSEAFF
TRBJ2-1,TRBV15,CATSSGTSGAAYNEQFF
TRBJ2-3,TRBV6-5,CASSSPGLAGTDTQYF
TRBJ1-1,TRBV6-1,CASRKGQGATEAFF
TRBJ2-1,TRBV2,CASSGFSVAGEEQFF
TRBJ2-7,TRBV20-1,CSAGPSGDRYEQYF
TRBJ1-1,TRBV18,CVSSPPSSRGNTEAFF
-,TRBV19,CASSPRQGSNQPQYF
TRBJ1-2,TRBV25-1,CASSDQGANYGYTF
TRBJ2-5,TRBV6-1,CASSGLVVTQYF
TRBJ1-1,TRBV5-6,CASSSSQGAYTEAFF
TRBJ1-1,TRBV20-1,CSARANMNTEAFF
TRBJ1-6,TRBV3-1,CASGQGQTRSPLHF
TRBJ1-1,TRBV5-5,CASSGPTGVTEAFF
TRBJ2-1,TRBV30,CANQKSTSRNEQFF
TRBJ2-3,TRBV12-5,CASGHTDTQYF
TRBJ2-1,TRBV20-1,CSAPRLAPYNEQFF
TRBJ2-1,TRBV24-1,CATSDPGQRGAYNEQFF
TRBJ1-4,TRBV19,CASSKRRVYNEKLFF
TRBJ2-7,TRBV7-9,CASSGRLSEQYF
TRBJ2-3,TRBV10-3,CAISDPGVTDTQYF
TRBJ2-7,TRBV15,CATSRPGVDEQYF
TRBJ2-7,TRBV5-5,CASSSTGARDSYEQYF
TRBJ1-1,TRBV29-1,CSVEEDQNTEAFF
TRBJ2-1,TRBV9,CASSRDFSNEQFF
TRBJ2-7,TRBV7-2,CASSLAPPSIAGLFEQYF
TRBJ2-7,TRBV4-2,CASSPTAPSYEQYF
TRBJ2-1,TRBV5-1,CASSSGLAGNNEQFF